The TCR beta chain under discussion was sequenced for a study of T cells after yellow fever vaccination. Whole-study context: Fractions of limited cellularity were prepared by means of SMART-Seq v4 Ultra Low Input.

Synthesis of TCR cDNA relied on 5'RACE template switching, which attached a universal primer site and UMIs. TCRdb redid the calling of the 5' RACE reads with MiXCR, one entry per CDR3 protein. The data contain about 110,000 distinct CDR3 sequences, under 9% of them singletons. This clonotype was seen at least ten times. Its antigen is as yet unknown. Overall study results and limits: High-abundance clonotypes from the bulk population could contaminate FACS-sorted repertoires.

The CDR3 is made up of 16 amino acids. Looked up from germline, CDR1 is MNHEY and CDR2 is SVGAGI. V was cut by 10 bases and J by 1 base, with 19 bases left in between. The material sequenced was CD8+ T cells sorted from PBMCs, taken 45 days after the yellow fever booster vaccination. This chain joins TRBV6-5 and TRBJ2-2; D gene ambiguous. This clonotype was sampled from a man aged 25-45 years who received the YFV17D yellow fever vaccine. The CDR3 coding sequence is TGTGCCACCCGCCCCCCCCTCGATCTGAACACCGGGGAGCTGTTTTTT. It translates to CATRPPLDLNTGELFF.